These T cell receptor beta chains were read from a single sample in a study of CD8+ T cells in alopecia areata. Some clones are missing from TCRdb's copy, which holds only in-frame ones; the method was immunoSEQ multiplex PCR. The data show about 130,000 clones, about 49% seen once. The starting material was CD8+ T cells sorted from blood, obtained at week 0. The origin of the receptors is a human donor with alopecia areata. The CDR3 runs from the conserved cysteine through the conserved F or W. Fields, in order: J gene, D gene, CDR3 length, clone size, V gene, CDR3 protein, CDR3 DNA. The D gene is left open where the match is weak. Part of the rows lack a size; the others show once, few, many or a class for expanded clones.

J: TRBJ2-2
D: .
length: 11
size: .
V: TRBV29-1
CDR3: CSVEETGELFF
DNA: TGCAGCGTTGAAGAGACCGGGGAGCTGTTTTTT

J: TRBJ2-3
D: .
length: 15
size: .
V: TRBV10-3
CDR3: CAISVAEGRADTQYF
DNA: TGTGCCATCAGTGTGGCCGAGGGTCGCGCAGATACGCAGTATTTT

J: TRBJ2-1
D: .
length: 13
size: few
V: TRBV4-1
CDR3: CASSQTDYNEQFF
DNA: TGCGCCAGCAGCCAAACAGACTACAATGAGCAGTTCTTC

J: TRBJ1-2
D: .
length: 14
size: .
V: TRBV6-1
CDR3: CASSEPGRAYGYTF
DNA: TGTGCCAGCAGTGAACCCGGGAGGGCCTATGGCTACACCTTC

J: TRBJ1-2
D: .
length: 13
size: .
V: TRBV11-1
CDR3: CASSSTHRDGYTF
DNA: TGTGCCAGCAGCTCCACCCACAGGGACGGCTACACCTTC

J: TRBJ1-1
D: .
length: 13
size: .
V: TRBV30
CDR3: CAWSQGMNTEAFF
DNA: TGTGCCTGGAGTCAGGGGATGAACACTGAAGCTTTCTTT

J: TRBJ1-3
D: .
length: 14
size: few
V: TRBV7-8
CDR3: CASSLVGMGNTIYF
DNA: TGTGCCAGCAGCTTAGTCGGGATGGGAAACACCATATATTTT

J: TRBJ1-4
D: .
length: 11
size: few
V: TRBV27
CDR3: CASSNGEKLFF
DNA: TGTGCCAGCAGCAACGGGGAAAAACTGTTTTTT

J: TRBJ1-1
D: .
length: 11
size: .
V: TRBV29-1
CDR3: CSVADNTEAFF
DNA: TGCAGCGTAGCGGACAACACTGAAGCTTTCTTT

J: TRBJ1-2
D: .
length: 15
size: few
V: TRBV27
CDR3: CASSLTPRRADGYTF
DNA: TGTGCCAGCAGTTTAACCCCTCGGAGGGCTGACGGCTACACCTTC

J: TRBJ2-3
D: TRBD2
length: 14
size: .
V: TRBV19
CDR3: CASRGRGSTDTQYF
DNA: TGTGCCAGTAGAGGGAGGGGATCTACAGATACGCAGTATTTT

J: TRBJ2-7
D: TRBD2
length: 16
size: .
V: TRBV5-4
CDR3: CASSQDATSGAYEQYF
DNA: TGTGCCAGCAGCCAAGATGCGACTAGCGGGGCCTACGAGCAGTACTTC

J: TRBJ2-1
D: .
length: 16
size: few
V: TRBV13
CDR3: CASSWGPESSYNEQFF
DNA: TGTGCCAGCAGTTGGGGACCCGAGAGCTCCTACAATGAGCAGTTCTTC

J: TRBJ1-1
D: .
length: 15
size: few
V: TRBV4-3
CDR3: CASSPGHGMNTEAFF
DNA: TGCGCCAGCAGCCCGGGACACGGCATGAACACTGAAGCTTTCTTT

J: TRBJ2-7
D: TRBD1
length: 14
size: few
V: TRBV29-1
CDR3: CSAWGRGGIDEQYF
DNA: TGCAGCGCTTGGGGTCGAGGGGGCATCGACGAGCAGTACTTC

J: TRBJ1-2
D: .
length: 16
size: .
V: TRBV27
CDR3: CASSPYEGEGNYGYTF
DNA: TGTGCCAGCAGTCCCTATGAGGGCGAAGGGAACTATGGCTACACCTTC

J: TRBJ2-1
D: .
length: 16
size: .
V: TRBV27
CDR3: CASSLSSQSTYNEQFF
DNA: TGTGCCAGCAGTTTATCCTCCCAATCCACCTACAATGAGCAGTTCTTC

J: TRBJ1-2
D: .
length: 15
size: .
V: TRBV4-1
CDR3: CASSQVGRTYYGYTF
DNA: TGCGCCAGCAGCCAAGTGGGGAGGACCTACTATGGCTACACCTTC

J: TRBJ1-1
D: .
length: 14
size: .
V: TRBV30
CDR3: CAWSVMDSYTEAFF
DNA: TGTGCCTGGAGTGTAATGGATTCCTACACTGAAGCTTTCTTT

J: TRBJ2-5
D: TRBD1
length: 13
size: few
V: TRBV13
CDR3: CASSGDSRETQYF
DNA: TGTGCCAGCAGCGGGGACAGTAGGGAGACCCAGTACTTC

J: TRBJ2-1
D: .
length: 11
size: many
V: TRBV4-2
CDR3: CASLADNEQFF
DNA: TGTGCCAGCCTGGCAGACAATGAGCAGTTCTTC

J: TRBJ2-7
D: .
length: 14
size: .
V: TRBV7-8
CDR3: CASSLVQGTYEQYF
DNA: TGTGCCAGCAGCTTAGTCCAGGGGACCTACGAGCAGTACTTC

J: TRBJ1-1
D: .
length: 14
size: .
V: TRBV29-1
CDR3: CSVEDFRGGTEAFF
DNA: TGCAGCGTTGAAGATTTCCGGGGAGGCACTGAAGCTTTCTTT

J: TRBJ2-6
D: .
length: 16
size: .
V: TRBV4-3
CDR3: CASSTEMGAGANVLTF
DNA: TGCGCCAGCAGCACTGAAATGGGGGCTGGGGCCAACGTCCTGACTTTC

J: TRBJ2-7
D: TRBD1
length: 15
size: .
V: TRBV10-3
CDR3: CAIRSPGQGAYEQYF
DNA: TGTGCCATCAGATCACCGGGACAGGGGGCCTACGAGCAGTACTTC

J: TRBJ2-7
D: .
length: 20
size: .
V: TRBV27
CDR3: CASSPAQSVVVALGSYEQYF
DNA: TGTGCCAGCAGTCCGGCCCAGTCTGTAGTGGTAGCGCTTGGATCCTACGAGCAGTACTTC

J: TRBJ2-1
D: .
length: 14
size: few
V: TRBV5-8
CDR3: CASSFQGPYNEQFF
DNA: TGTGCCAGCAGCTTTCAGGGTCCCTACAATGAGCAGTTCTTC

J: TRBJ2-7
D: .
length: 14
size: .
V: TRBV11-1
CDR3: CASSLGYSSYEQYF
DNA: TGTGCCAGCAGCTTAGGTTACAGTTCCTACGAGCAGTACTTC

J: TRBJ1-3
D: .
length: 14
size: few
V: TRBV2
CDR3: CASSEVGSGNTIYF
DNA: TGTGCCAGCAGTGAGGTTGGCTCTGGAAACACCATATATTTT

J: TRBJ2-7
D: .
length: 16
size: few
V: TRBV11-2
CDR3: CASSLDWESLRGEQYF
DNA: TGTGCCAGCAGCTTAGATTGGGAGAGCCTTCGAGGCGAGCAGTACTTC

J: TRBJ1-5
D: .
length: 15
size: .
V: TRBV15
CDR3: CATSTEGNSNQPQHF
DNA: TGTGCCACCAGCACGGAGGGGAATAGCAATCAGCCCCAGCATTTT

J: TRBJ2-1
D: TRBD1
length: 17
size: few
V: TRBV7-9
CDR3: CASSFFPDRVAYNEQFF
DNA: TGTGCCAGCAGCTTTTTCCCCGACAGGGTCGCCTACAATGAGCAGTTCTTC

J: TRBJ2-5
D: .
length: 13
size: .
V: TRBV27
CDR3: CASSSAGQETQYF
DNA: TGTGCCAGCTCCAGTGCAGGGCAAGAGACCCAGTACTTC

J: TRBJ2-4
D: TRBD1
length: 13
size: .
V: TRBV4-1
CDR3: CASSHGTGYIQYF
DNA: TGCGCCAGCAGCCACGGGACAGGGTACATTCAGTACTTC

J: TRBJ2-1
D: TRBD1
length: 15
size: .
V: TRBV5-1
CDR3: CASSFLDRGRNEQFF
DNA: TGCGCCAGCAGCTTCCTGGACAGGGGCCGAAATGAGCAGTTCTTC

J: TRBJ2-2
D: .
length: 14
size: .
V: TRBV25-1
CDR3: CASSEGGWTGELFF
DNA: TGTGCCAGCAGTGAAGGTGGATGGACCGGGGAGCTGTTTTTT

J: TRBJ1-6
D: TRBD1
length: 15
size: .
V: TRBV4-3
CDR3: CASSQDRTGGSPLHF
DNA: TGCGCCAGCAGCCAAGACAGGACAGGGGGTTCACCCCTCCACTTT

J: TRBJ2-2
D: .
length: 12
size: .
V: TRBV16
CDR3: CASSQAAGELFF
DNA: TGTGCCAGCAGCCAGGCGGCCGGGGAGCTGTTTTTT

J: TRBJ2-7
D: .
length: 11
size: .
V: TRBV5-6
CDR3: CASSFAGEQYF
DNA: TGTGCCAGCAGCTTCGCGGGGGAGCAGTACTTC

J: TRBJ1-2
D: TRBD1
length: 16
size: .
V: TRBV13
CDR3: CASSPTGTGKDYGYTF
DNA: TGTGCCAGCAGTCCGACCGGGACAGGCAAAGACTATGGCTACACCTTC

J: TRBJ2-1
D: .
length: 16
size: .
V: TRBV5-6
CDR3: CASSLAQLSGYNEQFF
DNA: TGTGCCAGCAGCTTGGCCCAACTATCCGGCTACAATGAGCAGTTCTTC

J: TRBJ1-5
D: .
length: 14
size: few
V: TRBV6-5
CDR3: CASSIGQGNQPQHF
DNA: TGTGCCAGCAGTATAGGGCAGGGCAATCAGCCCCAGCATTTT

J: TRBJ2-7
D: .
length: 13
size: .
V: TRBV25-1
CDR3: CASSETGFYEQYF
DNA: TGTGCCAGCAGTGAAACGGGGTTTTACGAGCAGTACTTC

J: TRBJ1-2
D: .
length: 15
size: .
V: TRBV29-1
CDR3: CSVHSADFDRYGYTF
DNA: TGCAGCGTTCACTCGGCGGACTTTGACCGCTATGGCTACACCTTC

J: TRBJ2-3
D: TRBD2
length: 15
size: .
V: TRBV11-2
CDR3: CASSLAAGGMNTQYF
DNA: TGTGCCAGCAGCTTAGCCGCGGGGGGGATGAATACGCAGTATTTT

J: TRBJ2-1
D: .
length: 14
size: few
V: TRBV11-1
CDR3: CASSLAGIYNEQFF
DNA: TGTGCCAGCAGCTTAGCGGGGATCTACAATGAGCAGTTCTTC

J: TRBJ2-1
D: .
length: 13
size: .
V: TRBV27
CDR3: CASSFPLRGEQFF
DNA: TGTGCCAGCAGTTTCCCCCTCCGGGGTGAGCAGTTCTTC

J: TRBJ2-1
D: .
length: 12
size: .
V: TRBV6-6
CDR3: CASSYEPNEQFF
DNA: TGTGCCAGCAGTTACGAGCCAAATGAGCAGTTCTTC

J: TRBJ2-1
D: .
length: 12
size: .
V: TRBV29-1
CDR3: CSVGLGVNEQFF
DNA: TGCAGCGTTGGGCTGGGCGTCAATGAGCAGTTCTTC

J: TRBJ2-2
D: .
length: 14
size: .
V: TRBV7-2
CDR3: CASSFLQGFGELFF
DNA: TGTGCCAGCAGCTTTTTACAGGGCTTCGGGGAGCTGTTTTTT

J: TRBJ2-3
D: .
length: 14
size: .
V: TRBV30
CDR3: CAWSVGGGADTQYF
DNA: TGTGCCTGGAGTGTTGGGGGGGGCGCAGATACGCAGTATTTT

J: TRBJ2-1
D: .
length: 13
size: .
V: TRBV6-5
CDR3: CASSPRGEVEQFF
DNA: TGTGCCAGCAGCCCCAGGGGAGAGGTTGAGCAGTTCTTC

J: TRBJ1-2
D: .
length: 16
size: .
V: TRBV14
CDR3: CASSQDVGSGDYGYTF
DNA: TGTGCCAGCAGCCAAGATGTCGGGAGTGGGGACTATGGCTACACCTTC

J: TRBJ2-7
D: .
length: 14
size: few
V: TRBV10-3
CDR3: CAISGTENTYEQYF
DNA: TGTGCCATCAGTGGGACGGAGAATACCTACGAGCAGTACTTC